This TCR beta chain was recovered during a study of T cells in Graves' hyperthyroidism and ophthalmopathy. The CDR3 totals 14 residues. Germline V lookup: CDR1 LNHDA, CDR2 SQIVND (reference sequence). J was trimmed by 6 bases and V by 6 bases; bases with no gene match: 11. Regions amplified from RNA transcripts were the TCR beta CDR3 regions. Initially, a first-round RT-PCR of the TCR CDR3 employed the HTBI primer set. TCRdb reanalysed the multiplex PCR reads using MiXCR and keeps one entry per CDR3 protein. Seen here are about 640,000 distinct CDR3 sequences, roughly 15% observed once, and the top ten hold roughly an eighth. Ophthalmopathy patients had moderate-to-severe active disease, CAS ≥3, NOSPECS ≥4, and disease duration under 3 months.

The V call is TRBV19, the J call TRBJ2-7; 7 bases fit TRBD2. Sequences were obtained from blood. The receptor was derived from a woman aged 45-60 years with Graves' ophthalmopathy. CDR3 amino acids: CASSPGLGLGEQYF. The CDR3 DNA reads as TGTGCCAGTAGCCCCGGACTAGGGCTAGGCGAGCAGTACTTC.